This passage covers 15 T cell receptor beta chains from one sample sequenced in a study of blood T cells in healthy people across ages. Primed by a sample-barcoded 5' primer and a J-beta primer mix, a second PCR proceeded for about 7 to 11 cycles. In TCRdb, the 5' RACE reads were re-called with MiXCR into one record per CDR3 protein. The sample holds some 920,000 distinct CDR3 sequences, roughly 51% seen once. Specimen: blood. The receptors come from a woman in her sixties in good health.

V usage is TRBV7-9 and J usage is TRBJ1-2; D is unresolved. CDR1 is SEHNR, CDR2 FQNEAQ, per germline (reference sequence). V lost 7 bases and J 5 bases, leaving 11 bases between the germline ends. The CDR3 is made up of 12 amino acids. DNA of the CDR3: TGTGCCAGCAACCTTATAGGGTATGGCTACACCTTC. Residues: CASNLIGYGYTF.

V usage is TRBV20-1 and J usage is TRBJ2-1, with 8 bases matching TRBD2. The DNA end favors TRBJ2-7, so the J call may be wrong. Germline V gene data show CDR1 as DFQATT and CDR2 as SNEGSKA (reference sequence). The CDR3 has 14 residues. DNA for the CDR3: TGCAGTGCTAGGGGTCGGGAGGGCTACAATGAGCAGTACTTC. Translating it yields CSARGREGYNEQYF.

The chain is built from TRBV20-1 and TRBJ2-5; TRBD1 matches at 7 bases. With V trimmed by 0 bases and J by 0 bases, 7 bases remained unmatched. The germline gives CDR1 DFQATT, CDR2 SNEGSKA (reference sequence). The CDR3 is made up of 16 amino acids. CDR3 in amino acids: CSARDKGRGYQETQYF. In nucleotides, the CDR3 is TGCAGTGCTAGAGATAAGGGCAGGGGGTACCAAGAGACCCAGTACTTC.

The chain couples TRBV6-6 to TRBJ2-5, with TRBD2 identical over 9 bases. Trimming took 2 bases from V and 11 from J; bases not matched to a gene: 12. The CDR3 totals 15 residues. Germline lookup yields CDR1 MNHNY and CDR2 SVGAGI (reference sequence). CDR3 bases: TGTGCCAGCAGTTACCTGCTAGCGGGAAAGAATGAGCAGTACTTC. It yields the protein CASSYLLAGKNEQYF.

In this sample, this clonotype turned up a few times. The chain uses TRBV7-6 and TRBJ2-7; D unresolved. CDR3 size: 12 residues. Germline V gives CDR1 SGHVS, CDR2 FNYEAQ. V lost 11 bases, J lost 2 bases, and 13 bases lay in between. Here the CDR3 reads CAGFLGPYEQYF. CDR3 sequence (DNA): TGTGCCGGGTTTCTAGGACCCTACGAGCAGTACTTC.

The V and J genes are TRBV30 and TRBJ1-2, with D unresolved. V was shortened by 5 bases and J by 2 bases, with 9 bases between the two germline ends. This CDR3 is built from 12 residues. Germline lookup yields CDR1 GTSNPN and CDR2 SVGIG (reference sequence). This CDR3 is CAWATVNYGYTF. DNA of the CDR3: TGTGCCTGGGCAACAGTCAACTATGGCTACACCTTC.

The gene calls are TRBV7-9 and TRBJ2-6; D gene ambiguous. The CDR3 spans 16 residues. With 5 bases removed from V and 0 bases from J, the gap between germline ends came to 11 bases. Per germline, CDR1 SEHNR and CDR2 FQNEAQ (reference sequence). CDR3 residues: CASSPYLRSGANVLTF. CDR3 DNA: TGTGCCAGCAGCCCTTACCTACGCTCTGGGGCCAACGTCCTGACTTTC.

The chain has TRBV10-3 and TRBJ1-5; D possibly corresponds to TRBD1 (6 bases). The V end was cut by 11 bases, the J end by 4 bases, with 18 bases between. CDR1 is ENHRY and CDR2 is SYGVKD in the germline V gene. The CDR3 extends over 14 amino acids. In DNA form, the CDR3 reads TGTGCCTCTGCTCGAGCAGGGGTGAATCAGCCCCAGCATTTT. It is translated as CASARAGVNQPQHF.

CDR3 bases: TGTGCCAGCAGGGGTGGGGGTCCCTACAATGAGCAGTACTTC. Translated: CASRGGGPYNEQYF. The genes are TRBV7-2 and TRBJ2-1; D possibly uses TRBD1 or TRBD2 (5 bases each). The assigned J gene may be wrong: the sequence end matches TRBJ2-7 better. Germline V lookup: CDR1 SGHTA, CDR2 FQGNSA. This CDR3 comprises 14 residues.

In this sample, this clonotype turned up a few times. V is TRBV18 and J is TRBJ2-7; TRBD1 matches at 9 bases. J was trimmed by 2 bases and V by 2 bases; bases with no gene match: 4. The CDR3 sequence is 15 residues long. Germline V gene sequence: CDR1 KGHSH, CDR2 LQKENI. In DNA, the CDR3 is TGTGCCAGCTCACCAGGACAGGGGCAGACCTACGAGCAGTACTTC. Its translation: CASSPGQGQTYEQYF. Full variable domain (missing parts from reference TRBV18 and TRBJ2-7): NAGVMQNPRHLVRRRGQEARLRCSPMKGHSHVYWYRQLPEEGLKFMVYLQKENIIDESGMPKERFSAEFPKEGPSILRIQQVVRGDSAAYFCASSPGQGQTYEQYFGPGTRLTVT.

Concerning this clonotype itself: Compared with germline, one end of the junction differs, possibly owing to a read error. This sequence joins TRBV5-1 and TRBJ2-3, with D tentatively TRBD1 (6 bases). Germline CDR1 and CDR2: SGHRS and YFSETQ. The CDR3 sequence is 15 residues long. This chain's CDR3 is CAGSFLQGRPDTQYF. CDR3 sequence (DNA): TGCGCCGGCAGCTTTCTACAGGGACGTCCGGATACGCAGTATTTT.

There are a few counts of this clonotype. This chain uses TRBV24-1 with TRBJ2-7; 10 bases map to TRBD1. Germline values: CDR1 KGHDR, CDR2 SFDVKD. CDR3 length: 15 amino acids. Trimming at V came to 5 bases and at J to 3 bases, leaving 6 bases not matched to a gene. The CDR3 loop is CATSGTGTGDYEQYF. For the CDR3, the DNA is TGTGCCACCAGTGGTACCGGGACAGGGGACTACGAGCAGTACTTC.

This clonotype was counted a few times. The chain carries TRBV6-6 and TRBJ2-1, with 11 bases lining up with TRBD2. The CDR3 runs 17 residues. Trimming took 5 bases from V and 4 from J; bases not matched to a gene: 10. The germline CDR1 and CDR2 sequences are MNHNY and SVGAGI (reference sequence). The CDR3 loop is CASSLTPSGRIYNEQFF. As DNA, the CDR3 is TGTGCCAGCAGTCTCACTCCTAGCGGGAGGATTTACAATGAGCAGTTCTTC.

This clonotype is a singleton in its sample. V is TRBV6-5 and J is TRBJ2-3; TRBD2 matches 8 bases. This CDR3 spans 16 amino acids. V was clipped by 5 bases and J by 1 base; unmatched bases: 8. Germline V gene lookup returns CDR1 MNHEY and CDR2 SVGAGI. The CDR3: CASSRKDGRGTDTQYF. CDR3 DNA sequence: TGTGCCAGCAGTAGAAAGGACGGGAGGGGCACAGATACGCAGTATTTT.

As for this clonotype: Since no conserved phenylalanine or tryptophan closes the CDR3, a read error is the likely cause. V gene TRBV24-1 combines with J gene TRBJ2-1; D might be TRBD2 (6 bases). This CDR3 is built from 13 residues. The germline V gene has CDR1 KGHDR and CDR2 SFDVKD. The V end lost 7 bases, the J end lost 11 bases, and 17 bases lay between the germline ends. The chain's CDR3 is CATSPEGLRKQFL. Here the CDR3 DNA reads TGTGCCACCAGCCCGGAGGGGCTGAGAAAGCAGTTCTTA.